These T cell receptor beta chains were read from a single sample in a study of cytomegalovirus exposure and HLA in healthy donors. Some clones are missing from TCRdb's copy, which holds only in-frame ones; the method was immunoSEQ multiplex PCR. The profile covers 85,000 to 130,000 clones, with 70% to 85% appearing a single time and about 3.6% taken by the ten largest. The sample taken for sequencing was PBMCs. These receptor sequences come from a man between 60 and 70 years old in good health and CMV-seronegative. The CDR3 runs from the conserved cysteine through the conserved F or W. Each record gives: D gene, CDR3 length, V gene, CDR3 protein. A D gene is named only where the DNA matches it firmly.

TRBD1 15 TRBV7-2 CASSGTGGADHGYTF
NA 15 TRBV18 CASSRARLGNTEAFF
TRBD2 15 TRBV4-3 CASSQGRGGSYEQYF
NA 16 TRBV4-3 CASSRTGTDSFDTQYF
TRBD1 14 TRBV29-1 CSVGLTGRMDIQYF
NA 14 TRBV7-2 CAGGRGTIGTEAFF
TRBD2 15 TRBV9 CASSPLAGRNNEQFF
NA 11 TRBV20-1 CSFTVRETQYF
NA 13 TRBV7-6 CASSLGGETEAFF
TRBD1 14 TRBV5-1 CASSLSDRASGYTF
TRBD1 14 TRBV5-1 CASSRTGDSYEQYF
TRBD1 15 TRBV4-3 CASSHRGQGASPLHF
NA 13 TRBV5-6 CASSVGLGEKLFF
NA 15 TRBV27 CASGGRSGIYTEAFF
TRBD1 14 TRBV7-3 CATSGQTSTDTQYF
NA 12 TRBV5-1 CASSPQGETQYF
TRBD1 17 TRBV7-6 CASSYDRERGFDETQYF
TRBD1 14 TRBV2 CASRGGQGNSPLHF
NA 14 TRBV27 CASSLRGTGNTIYF
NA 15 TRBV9 CASSAGRDSNQPQHF
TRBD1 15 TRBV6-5 CASSYWTGGDTEAFF
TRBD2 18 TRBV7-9 CASSLHPRTSSNTGELFF
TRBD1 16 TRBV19 CASSTIPGTANQPQHF
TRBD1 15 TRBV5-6 CASSYGTDSGNTIYF
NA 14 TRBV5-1 CASSLVPQNTEAFF
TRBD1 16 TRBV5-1 CASSLGTGANTGELFF
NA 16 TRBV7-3 CASSALPGLQRETQYF
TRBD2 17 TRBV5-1 CASSLAGTSGAQETQYF
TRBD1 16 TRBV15 CATSRTGGATKNIQYF
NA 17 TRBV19 CASSIGGRGRQTEKLFF
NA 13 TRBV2 CASRPSGGQPQHF
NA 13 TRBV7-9 CASSPQATDTQYF
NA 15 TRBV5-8 CASSRSEGSTYEQYF
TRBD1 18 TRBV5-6 CASSKRTGNFGTNEKLFF
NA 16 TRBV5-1 CASSLIPGHNTGELFF
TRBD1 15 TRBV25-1 CASSERQGKYNEQFF